The 26 T cell receptor beta chains listed next were all sequenced from one sample in a study of technical replicates of blood from several donors. The table came from immunoSEQ multiplex PCR; TCRdb's copy has only in-frame clones and leaves some out. Of about 81,000 clones in the sample, 70% to 90% were seen once. Sequenced: PBMCs. These receptors all stem from a human donor in good health. Some clones in this sample may be carry-over from other donors' samples.

The V gene is TRBV5-6, the J gene TRBJ1-3; tentatively, D is TRBD1 (5 bases). Trimming stripped 4 bases from V and 3 bases from J, with 14 bases between. The germline V gene encodes CDR1 SGHDT and CDR2 YYEEEE. This CDR3 spans 15 amino acids. This CDR3 is CASSTPDSYGNTIYF. CDR3 DNA sequence: TGTGCCAGCAGCACCCCTGACAGTTATGGAAACACCATATATTTT.

The chain has TRBV6-6 and TRBJ2-6; 7 nucleotides align to TRBD1. After removal of 8 bases from V and 0 bases from J, the junction contained 1 base not matched to a gene. The CDR3 spans 14 residues. Germline V gene lookup returns CDR1 MNHNY and CDR2 SVGAGI (reference sequence). CDR3 DNA sequence: TGTGCCAGCTCAGGGGGCTCTGGGGCCAACGTCCTGACTTTC. Its translation is CASSGGSGANVLTF.

The genes are TRBV5-1 and TRBJ1-4; 9 positions agree with TRBD1. Germline V CDR1 and CDR2: SGHRS, YFSETQ. V dropped 4 bases and J dropped 0; count of bases not matched to a gene: 4. The CDR3 sequence is 16 residues long. CDR3 nucleotide sequence: TGCGCCAGCAGCCCAGGACAGGGGTCAACTAATGAAAAACTGTTTTTT. Translation: CASSPGQGSTNEKLFF.

J is TRBJ2-5 and V is TRBV6-5; 7 bases fit TRBD2. Looked up from germline, CDR1 is MNHEY and CDR2 is SVGAGI. The ends lost 4 bases at V and 4 bases at J; junction bases unmatched: 6. The CDR3 contains 14 residues. The CDR3 DNA reads as TGTGCCAGCAGTTCGAGCGGGAACAGAGAGACCCAGTACTTC. It specifies CASSSSGNRETQYF.

The CDR3, as DNA: TGTGCCGGCACCCGGACTAGCGGGGGCCGGGAGACCCAGTACTTC. Amino acid sequence: CAGTRTSGGRETQYF. This chain links TRBV6-1 with TRBJ2-5, with TRBD2 identical over 13 bases. The CDR3 has 15 amino acids. Germline loops: CDR1 MNHNS, CDR2 SASEGT. The V segment lost 11 bases and the J segment 5 bases; nucleotides outside the gene matches: 11.

The chain links TRBV20-1 to TRBJ2-4, with D uncertain. The CDR3 is 11 amino acids. The germline V and J ends were trimmed by 4 bases and 9 bases, with 10 bases remaining between them. Germline V lookup: CDR1 DFQATT, CDR2 SNEGSKA (reference sequence). CDR3 nucleotide sequence: TGCAGTGCTAATCCAGATTTCATTCAGTACTTC. Amino acids: CSANPDFIQYF.

This chain's CDR3 is CASSFSRDRGLGEQFF. CDR3 sequence (DNA): TGTGCCAGCAGCTTCTCCCGGGACAGGGGGCTCGGTGAGCAGTTCTTC. This chain connects TRBV7-3 to TRBJ2-1, with 12 bases lining up with TRBD1. The ends lost 3 bases at V and 9 bases at J; junction bases unmatched: 9. Germline values: CDR1 SGHTA, CDR2 FQGTGA. This CDR3 has 16 amino acids.

The sample holds one count of this clone. The rearrangement joins TRBV29-1 to TRBJ1-1; D might be TRBD1 (5 bases). The V end lost 8 bases, the J end lost 1 base, and 14 bases lay between the germline ends. The CDR3 is made up of 13 amino acids. From germline, CDR1 is SQVTM and CDR2 ANQGSEA. The CDR3 region is CSSRNGGNTEAFF. CDR3 coding DNA: TGCAGCTCCCGAAACGGGGGGAACACTGAAGCTTTCTTT.

The chain is built from TRBV5-4 and TRBJ2-3, with 9 nucleotides matching TRBD2. CDR1 SGHNT and CDR2 YYREEE come from the germline V gene (reference sequence). After removal of 3 bases from V and 2 bases from J, the junction contained 4 bases not matched to a gene. This CDR3 contains 15 residues. CDR3 sequence reads: CASSSKREVTDTQYF. DNA of the CDR3: TGTGCCAGCAGCTCCAAGCGGGAGGTCACAGATACGCAGTATTTT.

This rearrangement joins TRBV7-2 to TRBJ1-6, with a weak D call TRBD1 (6 bases). Germline V gene lookup returns CDR1 SGHTA and CDR2 FQGNSA. Trimming took 5 bases from V and 5 from J, leaving 13 bases between them. This CDR3 comprises 15 residues. CDR3 loop: CASSKNRVDNSPLHF. In DNA, the CDR3 is TGTGCCAGCAGCAAAAACAGGGTAGATAATTCACCCCTCCACTTT.

This clone was seen once. V usage is TRBV7-2 and J usage is TRBJ2-7; possible D gene TRBD2, 7 bases. The CDR3 extends over 15 amino acids. The germline gives CDR1 SGHTA, CDR2 FQGNSA. Deletions cut 4 bases from V and 0 bases from J, with 13 bases between. CDR3 coding DNA: TGTGCCAGCAGCTCACTCGGGGGGCACTCCTACGAGCAGTACTTC. Its protein is CASSSLGGHSYEQYF.

The chain has TRBV18 and TRBJ1-1; D is perhaps TRBD1 (5 bases). The CDR3 consists of 13 residues. V was clipped by 2 bases and J by 7 bases, with 11 bases between them. From germline, CDR1 is KGHSH and CDR2 LQKENI. CDR3: CASSPARDREAFF. CDR3 nucleotide sequence: TGTGCCAGCTCACCAGCCAGGGATCGTGAAGCTTTCTTT. The whole variable domain, filled in from reference TRBV18 and TRBJ1-1, reads NAGVMQNPRHLVRRRGQEARLRCSPMKGHSHVYWYRQLPEEGLKFMVYLQKENIIDESGMPKERFSAEFPKEGPSILRIQQVVRGDSAAYFCASSPARDREAFFGQGTRLTVV.

The J gene is TRBJ1-5, the V gene TRBV4-3; no definite D call. The length of the CDR3 is 15 residues. The germline V and J ends were trimmed by 0 bases and 6 bases, with 12 bases remaining between them. Germline CDR1 and CDR2: LGHNA and YSLEER. CDR3 in DNA: TGCGCCAGCAGCCAAGACCTTCGCGGTTTTCAGCCCCAGCATTTT. Amino acids: CASSQDLRGFQPQHF.

The chain couples TRBV7-9 to TRBJ1-1, with TRBD1 matching 9 bases. CDR1 is SEHNR, CDR2 FQNEAQ, per germline (reference sequence). The J segment lost 2 bases and the V segment lost 5 bases, leaving 9 bases of the junction unmatched. This CDR3 spans 16 amino acids. The CDR3 loop is CASSQRDREKNTEAFF. The CDR3 coding sequence is TGTGCCAGCAGCCAAAGGGACAGGGAGAAAAACACTGAAGCTTTCTTT.

Only one count was recorded for this clone. This chain uses TRBV15 with TRBJ1-3; D remains ambiguous. The V and J ends lost 3 bases and 5 bases respectively, with 11 bases between them. CDR1 and CDR2 (germline): LNHNV, YYDKDF (reference sequence). The CDR3 runs 14 residues. CDR3 coding DNA: TGTGCCACCAGCAGGAGGGAGCGGAGAAACACCATATATTTT. Its translation: CATSRRERRNTIYF.

The chain carries TRBV4-1 and TRBJ2-7, with 11 bases fitting TRBD2. Looked up from germline, CDR1 is MGHRA and CDR2 is YSYEKL. This CDR3 contains 14 residues. J was trimmed by 3 bases and V by 6 bases; bases with no gene match: 4. The CDR3, as DNA: TGCGCCAGCAGTCGGGGACTAGCGGACTACGAGCAGTACTTC. It specifies CASSRGLADYEQYF.

The chain combines TRBV15 with TRBJ2-7; TRBD1 matches 9 bases. Looked up from germline, CDR1 is LNHNV and CDR2 is YYDKDF (reference sequence). The CDR3 is 13 residues long. The trim removed 3 bases at V and 7 bases at J, leaving 4 bases unmatched. The CDR3 DNA reads TGTGCCACCAGCAGGGACAGGGGACGGGAGCAGTACTTC. Its protein product is CATSRDRGREQYF.

The chain carries TRBV5-4 and TRBJ2-3, with 8 bases identical to TRBD2. The CDR3 extends over 16 amino acids. Per the germline V gene, CDR1 is SGHNT and CDR2 is YYREEE (reference sequence). Germline trimming cut 3 bases from V and 4 bases from J; bases unmatched to any gene: 10. CDR3 in DNA: TGTGCCAGCAGCTCCCGGACTAGCCTAAACTCAGATACGCAGTATTTT. Translation: CASSSRTSLNSDTQYF.

The chain links TRBV30 to TRBJ2-7, with TRBD1 as a possible D gene (6 bases). The CDR3 extends over 12 amino acids. Germline V gives CDR1 GTSNPN, CDR2 SVGIG (reference sequence). Trimming stripped 4 bases from V and 4 bases from J, with 11 bases between. CDR3 loop: CAWIQGSYEQYF. CDR3 coding DNA: TGTGCCTGGATACAGGGTAGTTACGAGCAGTACTTC.

The rearrangement joins TRBV2 to TRBJ2-7; 9 bases match TRBD2. The CDR3 covers 15 residues. Germline V gene lookup returns CDR1 SNHLY and CDR2 FYNNEI. The junction had 10 bases not matched to a gene; V was cut back by 6 bases and J by 4 bases. CDR3 residues: CASRQSSGMWYEQYF. The CDR3 region has the DNA TGTGCCAGCAGGCAGTCTAGCGGGATGTGGTACGAGCAGTACTTC.

A few counts support this clone. Germline is not matched at one junction end, which may reflect a read error. The chain couples TRBV28 to TRBJ1-2; a possible D gene is TRBD1 (5 bases). This CDR3 region has 14 residues. Germline CDR1 is MDHEN and CDR2 is SYDVKM. The CDR3 bases are TGTGCCTGCAGCCCAGGGTCGCCATTCTATGGCTACACCTTC. Amino acid sequence: CACSPGSPFYGYTF.

The V gene is TRBV10-3, the J gene TRBJ2-1, with 8 bases lining up with TRBD2. J gave up 9 bases and V 3 bases, and 7 bases lay outside the gene matches. The CDR3 totals 14 residues. Germline CDR1 and CDR2: ENHRY and SYGVKD. For the CDR3, the DNA is TGTGCCATCAGTGAAGTACTAGCGGCCACTGAGCAGTTCTTC. Encoded protein: CAISEVLAATEQFF.

The table lists this clone with many counts. The chain combines TRBV5-1 with TRBJ2-7; D is possibly TRBD2 (6 bases). V was trimmed by 0 bases and J by 3 bases, leaving 10 bases between them. Per germline, CDR1 SGHRS and CDR2 YFSETQ. This CDR3 spans 14 amino acids. The DNA for the CDR3 is TGCGCCAGCAGCTTGGCCGGGGGTTACTACGAGCAGTACTTC. Its translation is CASSLAGGYYEQYF.

This clone was counted once. This chain joins TRBV10-3 and TRBJ2-5; TRBD2 aligns across 11 bases. The CDR3 extends over 15 amino acids. From germline, CDR1 is ENHRY and CDR2 SYGVKD. Germline trimming cut 2 bases from V and 5 bases from J; bases unmatched to any gene: 4. The CDR3 here is CAISEGIAGGETQYF. In DNA form, the CDR3 reads TGTGCCATCAGTGAGGGGATAGCGGGAGGGGAGACCCAGTACTTC.

The chain combines TRBV29-1 with TRBJ2-7; maybe TRBD2 (6 bases). Germline values: CDR1 SQVTM, CDR2 ANQGSEA. This CDR3 region has 13 residues. V lost 5 bases, J lost 1 base, and 12 bases lay in between. This CDR3 is CSVTGTLSYEQYF. The CDR3 DNA follows: TGCAGCGTTACCGGGACTTTGTCCTACGAGCAGTACTTC.

The genes are TRBV4-2 and TRBJ2-1, with 7 bases identical to TRBD2. Germline V gene data show CDR1 as LGHNA and CDR2 as YNFKEQ. V gave up 5 bases and J gave up 9 bases; unmatched junction bases: 4. The CDR3 runs to 12 residues. CDR3 nucleotides: TGTGCCAGCAGCTTCCGGGGGGTTGAGCAGTTCTTC. Amino acids: CASSFRGVEQFF.